This T cell receptor (beta chain) was obtained from a study of technical replicates of blood from a few donors. The CDR3 loop spans 13 amino acids. V dropped 3 bases and J dropped 1 base, with 7 bases sitting between them. Germline V CDR1 and CDR2: KGHSH, LQKENI. Measured with immunoSEQ multiplex PCR; TCRdb has only the in-frame clones, and not every one. The data contain 85,000 to 100,000 clones, around 90% of them seen just once; the ten biggest clones take up 0.2% to 0.3%. The sequence was collected from a human donor in good health. Input material: T cells isolated from PBMCs. The V gene is TRBV18, the J gene TRBJ2-7; a weak D match, TRBD2 (5 bases). The CDR3, as DNA: TGTGCCAGCTCACCCACGGGGTCCTACGAGCAGTACTTC. Protein: CASSPTGSYEQYF.